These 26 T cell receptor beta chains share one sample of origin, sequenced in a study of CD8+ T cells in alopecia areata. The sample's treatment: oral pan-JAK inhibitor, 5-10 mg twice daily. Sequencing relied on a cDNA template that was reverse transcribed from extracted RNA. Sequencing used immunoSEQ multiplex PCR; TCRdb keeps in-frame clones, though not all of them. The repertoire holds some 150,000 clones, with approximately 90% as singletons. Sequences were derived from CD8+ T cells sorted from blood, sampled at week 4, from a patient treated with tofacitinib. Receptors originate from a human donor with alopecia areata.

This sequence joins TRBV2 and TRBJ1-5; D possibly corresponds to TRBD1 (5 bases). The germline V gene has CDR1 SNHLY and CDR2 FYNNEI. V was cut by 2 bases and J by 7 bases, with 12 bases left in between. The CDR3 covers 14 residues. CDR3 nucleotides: TGTGCCAGCAGTGAATTTAAGGGGTGGCAGCCCCAGCATTTT. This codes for CASSEFKGWQPQHF. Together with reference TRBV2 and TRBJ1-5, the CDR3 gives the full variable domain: EPEVTQTPSHQVTQMGQEVILRCVPISNHLYFYWYRQILGQKVEFLVSFYNNEISEKSEIFDDQFSVERPDGSNFTLKIRSTKLEDSAMYFCASSEFKGWQPQHFGDGTRLSIL.

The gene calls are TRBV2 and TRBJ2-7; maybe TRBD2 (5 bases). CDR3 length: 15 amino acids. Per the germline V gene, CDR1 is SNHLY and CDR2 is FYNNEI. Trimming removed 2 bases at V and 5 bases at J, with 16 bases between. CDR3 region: CASSEPQRVVHEQYF. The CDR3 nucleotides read TGTGCCAGCAGTGAACCTCAGAGGGTAGTCCACGAGCAGTACTTC.

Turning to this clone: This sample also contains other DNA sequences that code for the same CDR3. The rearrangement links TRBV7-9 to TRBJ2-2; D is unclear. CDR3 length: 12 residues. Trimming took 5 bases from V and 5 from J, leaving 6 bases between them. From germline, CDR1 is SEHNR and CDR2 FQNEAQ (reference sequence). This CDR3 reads CASSPLTGELFF. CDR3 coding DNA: TGTGCCAGCAGCCCCTTGACCGGGGAGCTGTTTTTT.

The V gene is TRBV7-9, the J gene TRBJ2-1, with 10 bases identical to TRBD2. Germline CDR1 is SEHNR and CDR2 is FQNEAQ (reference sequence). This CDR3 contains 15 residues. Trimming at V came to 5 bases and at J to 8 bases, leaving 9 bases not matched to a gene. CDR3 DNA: TGTGCCAGCAGCCCTCCTAGCGGGAGTCTCTATGAGCAGTTCTTC. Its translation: CASSPPSGSLYEQFF.

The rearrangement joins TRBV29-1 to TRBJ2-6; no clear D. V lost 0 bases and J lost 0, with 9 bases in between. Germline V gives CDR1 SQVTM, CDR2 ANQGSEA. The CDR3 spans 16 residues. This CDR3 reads CSVEDGSYSGANVLTF. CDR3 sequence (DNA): TGCAGCGTTGAAGACGGTTCCTACTCTGGGGCCAACGTCCTGACTTTC.

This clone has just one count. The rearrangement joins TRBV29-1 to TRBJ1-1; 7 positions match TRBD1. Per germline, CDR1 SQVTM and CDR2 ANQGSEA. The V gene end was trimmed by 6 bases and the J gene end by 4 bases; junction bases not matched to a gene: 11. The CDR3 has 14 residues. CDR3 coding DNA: TGCAGCGTCGAGGGGGCAGGGGGTACCACTGAAGCTTTCTTT. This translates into CSVEGAGGTTEAFF.

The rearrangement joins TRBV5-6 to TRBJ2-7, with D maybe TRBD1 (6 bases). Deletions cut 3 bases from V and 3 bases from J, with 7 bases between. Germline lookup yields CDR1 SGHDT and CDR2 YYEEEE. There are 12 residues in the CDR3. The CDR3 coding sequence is TGTGCCAGCAGCTCGGACAGCTACGAGCAGTACTTC. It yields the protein CASSSDSYEQYF.

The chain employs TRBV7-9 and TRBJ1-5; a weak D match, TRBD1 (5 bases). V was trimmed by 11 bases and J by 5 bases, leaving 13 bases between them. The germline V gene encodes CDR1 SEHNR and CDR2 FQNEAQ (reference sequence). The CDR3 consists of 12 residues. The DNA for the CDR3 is TGTGCCCTGGAGGGGCTCGATCAGCCCCAGCATTTT. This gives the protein CALEGLDQPQHF.

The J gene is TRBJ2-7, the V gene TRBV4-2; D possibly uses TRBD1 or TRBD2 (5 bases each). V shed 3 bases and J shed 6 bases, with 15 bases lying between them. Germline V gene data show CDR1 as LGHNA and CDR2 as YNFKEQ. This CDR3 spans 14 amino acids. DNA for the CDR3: TGTGCCAGCAGCCATGGGCAGGGAGTACGCGAGCAGTACTTC. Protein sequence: CASSHGQGVREQYF.

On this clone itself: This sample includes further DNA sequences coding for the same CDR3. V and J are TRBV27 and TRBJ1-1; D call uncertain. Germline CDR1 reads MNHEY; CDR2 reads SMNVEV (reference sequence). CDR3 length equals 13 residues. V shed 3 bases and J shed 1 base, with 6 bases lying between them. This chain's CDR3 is CASSLGRNTEAFF. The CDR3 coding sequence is TGTGCCAGCAGTTTGGGCCGGAACACTGAAGCTTTCTTT.

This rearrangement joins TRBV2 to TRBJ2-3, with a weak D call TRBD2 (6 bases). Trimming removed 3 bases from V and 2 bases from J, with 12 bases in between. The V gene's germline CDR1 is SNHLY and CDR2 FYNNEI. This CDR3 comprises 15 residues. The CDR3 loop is CASSDPTDYTDTQYF. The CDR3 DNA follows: TGTGCCAGCAGTGATCCAACGGACTACACAGATACGCAGTATTTT. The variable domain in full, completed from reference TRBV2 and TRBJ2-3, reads EPEVTQTPSHQVTQMGQEVILRCVPISNHLYFYWYRQILGQKVEFLVSFYNNEISEKSEIFDDQFSVERPDGSNFTLKIRSTKLEDSAMYFCASSDPTDYTDTQYFGPGTRLTVL.

DNA for the CDR3: TGTGCCAGCAGCATCTCCTACGAGCAGTACTTC. Translation gives CASSISYEQYF. This chain uses TRBV7-2 with TRBJ2-7; D is unresolved. Trimming took off 5 bases at V and 0 bases at J, with 2 bases between the two ends. The germline V gene has CDR1 SGHTA and CDR2 FQGNSA. The CDR3 has 11 residues.

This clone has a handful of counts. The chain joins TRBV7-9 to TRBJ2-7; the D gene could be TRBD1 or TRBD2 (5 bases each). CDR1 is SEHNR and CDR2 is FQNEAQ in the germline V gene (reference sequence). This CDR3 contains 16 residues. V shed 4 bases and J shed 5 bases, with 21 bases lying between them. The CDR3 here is CASSWGLGPTSNEQYF. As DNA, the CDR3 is TGTGCCAGCAGCTGGGGTCTGGGACCCACTTCCAACGAGCAGTACTTC.

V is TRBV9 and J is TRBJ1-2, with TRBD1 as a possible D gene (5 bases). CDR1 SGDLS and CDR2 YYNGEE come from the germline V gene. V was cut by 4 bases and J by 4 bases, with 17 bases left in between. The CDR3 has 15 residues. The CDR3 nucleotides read TGTGCCAGCAGCTCAGGCGGGGCGAGCCGCTATGGCTACACCTTC. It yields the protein CASSSGGASRYGYTF. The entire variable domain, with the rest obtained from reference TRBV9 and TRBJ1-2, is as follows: DSGVTQTPKHLITATGQRVTLRCSPRSGDLSVYWYQQSLDQGLQFLIQYYNGEERAKGNILERFSAQQFPDLHSELNLSSLELGDSALYFCASSSGGASRYGYTFGSGTRLTVV.

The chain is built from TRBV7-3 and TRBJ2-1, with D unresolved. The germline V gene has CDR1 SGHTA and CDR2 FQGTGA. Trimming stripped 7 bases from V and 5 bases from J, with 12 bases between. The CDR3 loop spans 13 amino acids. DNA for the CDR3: TGTGCCAGCATCCCCGGTATCAACAATGAGCAGTTCTTC. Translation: CASIPGINNEQFF.

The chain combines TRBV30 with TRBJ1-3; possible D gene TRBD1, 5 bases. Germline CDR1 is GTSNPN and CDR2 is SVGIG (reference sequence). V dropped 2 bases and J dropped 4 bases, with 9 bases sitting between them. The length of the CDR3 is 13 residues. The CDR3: CAWSIGDGNTIYF. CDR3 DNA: TGTGCCTGGAGTATAGGGGACGGAAACACCATATATTTT.

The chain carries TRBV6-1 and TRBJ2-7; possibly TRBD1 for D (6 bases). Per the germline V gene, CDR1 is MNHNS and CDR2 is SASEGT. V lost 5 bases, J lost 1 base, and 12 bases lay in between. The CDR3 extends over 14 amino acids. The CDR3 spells CASSYMTGSYEQYF. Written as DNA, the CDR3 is TGTGCCAGCAGTTATATGACAGGATCCTACGAGCAGTACTTC.

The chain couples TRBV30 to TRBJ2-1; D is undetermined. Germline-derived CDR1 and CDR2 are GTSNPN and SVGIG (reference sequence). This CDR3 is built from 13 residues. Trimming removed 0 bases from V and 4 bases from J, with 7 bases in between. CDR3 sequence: CAWSVSLYNEQFF. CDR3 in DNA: TGTGCCTGGAGTGTATCCCTATACAATGAGCAGTTCTTC.

Here the CDR3 DNA reads TGCAGCGTGGTACCGGGATCGGGGGCCGGGGAGCTGTTTTTT. This translates into CSVVPGSGAGELFF. This sequence joins TRBV29-1 and TRBJ2-2; D perhaps matches TRBD2 (6 bases). The CDR3 loop spans 14 amino acids. CDR1 SQVTM and CDR2 ANQGSEA come from the germline V gene. The germline V and J ends were trimmed by 6 bases and 6 bases, with 17 bases remaining between them.

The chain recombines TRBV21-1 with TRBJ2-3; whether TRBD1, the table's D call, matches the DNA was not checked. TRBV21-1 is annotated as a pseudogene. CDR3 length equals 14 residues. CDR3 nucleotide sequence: TGTGCCAGGGGGGACATATGGAGCACAGATACGCAGTATTTT. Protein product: CARGDIWSTDTQYF.

This CDR3 reads CSASTSGVADTQYF. The CDR3, as DNA: TGCAGCGCCTCGACTAGCGGAGTAGCAGATACGCAGTATTTT. The chain employs TRBV29-1 and TRBJ2-3; 9 bases fit TRBD2. With 7 bases clipped from V and 4 bases from J, the junction kept 9 bases outside the gene matches. The CDR3 is 14 amino acids. Looked up from germline, CDR1 is SQVTM and CDR2 is ANQGSEA.

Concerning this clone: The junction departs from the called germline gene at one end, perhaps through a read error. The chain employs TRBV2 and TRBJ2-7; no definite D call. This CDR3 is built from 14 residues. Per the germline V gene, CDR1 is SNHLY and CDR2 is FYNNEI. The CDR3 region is CASSEYLLTYEQYF. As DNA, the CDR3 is TGTGCCAGCAGTGAGTACCTTCTGACCTATGAGCAGTACTTC.

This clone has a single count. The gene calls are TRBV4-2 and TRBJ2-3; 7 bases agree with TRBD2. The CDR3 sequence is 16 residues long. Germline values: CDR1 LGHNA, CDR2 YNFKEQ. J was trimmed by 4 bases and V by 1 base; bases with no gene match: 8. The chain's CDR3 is CASSQAWRGGSDTQYF. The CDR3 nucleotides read TGTGCCAGCAGCCAAGCTTGGCGGGGAGGGTCAGATACGCAGTATTTT.

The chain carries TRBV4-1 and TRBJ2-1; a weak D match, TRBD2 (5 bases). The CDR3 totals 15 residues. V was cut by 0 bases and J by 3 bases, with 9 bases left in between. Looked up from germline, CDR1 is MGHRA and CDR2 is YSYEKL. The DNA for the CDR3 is TGCGCCAGCAGCCAAGACACCCGGGACTACAATGAGCAGTTCTTC. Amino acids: CASSQDTRDYNEQFF.

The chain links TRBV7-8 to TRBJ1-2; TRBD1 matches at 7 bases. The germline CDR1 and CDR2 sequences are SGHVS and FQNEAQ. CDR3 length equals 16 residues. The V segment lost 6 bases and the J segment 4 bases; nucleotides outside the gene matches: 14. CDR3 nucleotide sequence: TGTGCCAGCAGTCTCGGTGCCGGGACAGCGTTCTATGGCTACACCTTC. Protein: CASSLGAGTAFYGYTF.

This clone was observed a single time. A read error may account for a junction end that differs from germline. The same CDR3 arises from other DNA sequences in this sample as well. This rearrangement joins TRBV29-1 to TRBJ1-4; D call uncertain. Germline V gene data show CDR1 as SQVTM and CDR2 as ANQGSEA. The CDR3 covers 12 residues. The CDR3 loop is CSVEDHNEKLFF. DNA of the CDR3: TGCAGCGTTGAAGATCATAATGAAAAGCTGTTTTTT.